This passage covers 32 T cell receptor beta chains from one sample sequenced in a study of identical twins. MiXCR, applied by TCRdb to the 5' RACE reads, yields one record per CDR3 protein. The data contain 570,000 or so distinct CDR3 sequences, around a tenth of them singletons. This sample was also put to use in a study of yellow fever vaccine responses in identical twins.

Sequencing input: PBMCs. Receptors originate from a woman aged 18-29 years in good health.

This clonotype occurred a few times. The chain has TRBV5-5 and TRBJ1-4, with D unresolved. Trimming took off 0 bases at V and 6 bases at J, with 9 bases between the two ends. The CDR3 contains 14 residues. Germline V gives CDR1 SGHKS, CDR2 YYEKEE (reference sequence). The CDR3 coding sequence is TGTGCCAGCAGCTTGGGGCAGGAGGATGAAAAACTGTTTTTT. Encoded protein: CASSLGQEDEKLFF.

The CDR3 region is CASSLLAHHLTLPSSIPRENEQFF. DNA of the CDR3: TGTGCCAGCAGCTTACTAGCCCACCACCTTACGTTGCCTAGCTCCATCCCCAGGGAGAATGAGCAGTTCTTC. This rearrangement joins TRBV11-3 to TRBJ2-1; D might be TRBD1 or TRBD2, each matching 5 bases. CDR3 length: 24 amino acids. V lost 2 bases and J 7 bases, leaving 42 bases between the germline ends. Germline-derived CDR1 and CDR2 are SGHNT and YENEEA. Based on the CDR3 plus reference TRBV11-3 and TRBJ2-1, the full variable domain is EAGVVQSPRYKIIEKKQPVAFWCNPISGHNTLYWYLQNLGQGPELLIRYENEEAVDDSQLPKDRFSAERLKGVDSTLKIQPAELGDSAVYLCASSLLAHHLTLPSSIPRENEQFFGPGTRLTVL.

There are a few counts of this clonotype. The chain employs TRBV10-2 and TRBJ1-6, with D unresolved. The CDR3 contains 13 residues. Trimming removed 1 base at V and 12 bases at J, with 10 bases between. The germline CDR1 and CDR2 sequences are WSHSY and SAAADI. CDR3 in amino acids: CASSEYAGIPLHF. The CDR3 DNA sequence: TGCGCCAGCAGTGAGTACGCGGGAATACCCCTCCACTTT.

The chain is built from TRBV12-3 or TRBV12-4 and TRBJ2-7, with 8 bases matching TRBD2. Losses at the gene ends were 5 bases for V and 2 bases for J; bases not matched to a gene: 8. CDR3 length equals 15 residues. The CDR3 is CASSEVGGATYEQYF. DNA for the CDR3: TGTGCCAGCAGTGAAGTCGGGGGGGCAACCTACGAGCAGTACTTC.

In this sample, this clonotype turned up a few times. This rearrangement joins TRBV7-9 to TRBJ1-1, with 8 nucleotides matching TRBD1. CDR1 SEHNR and CDR2 FQNEAQ come from the germline V gene (reference sequence). The CDR3 runs 15 residues. The junction had 4 bases not matched to a gene; V was cut back by 1 base and J by 3 bases. In DNA, the CDR3 is TGTGCCAGCAGCTTAGTCCAGGGGGCTGACACTGAAGCTTTCTTT. Encoded protein: CASSLVQGADTEAFF.

The chain carries TRBV20-1 and TRBJ2-7; 9 bases are a match to TRBD1. CDR3 length: 15 amino acids. After removal of 3 bases from V and 4 bases from J, the junction contained 10 bases not matched to a gene. Germline CDR1 DFQATT, CDR2 SNEGSKA (reference sequence). The CDR3 loop reads CSASSLGQGFYEQYF. The DNA for the CDR3 is TGCAGTGCTAGTTCTCTGGGACAGGGTTTTTACGAGCAGTACTTC.

This clonotype was recorded many times. The chain carries TRBV11-2 and TRBJ2-7; D is uncertain. Trimming removed 1 base at V and 5 bases at J, with 18 bases between. Germline CDR1 SGHAT, CDR2 FQNNGV. The CDR3 runs to 16 residues. Written as DNA, the CDR3 is TGTGCCAGCAGCTTAGGCGTCCGCAGCGTTCAGGACGAGCAGTACTTC. Its protein is CASSLGVRSVQDEQYF.

The J gene is TRBJ2-5, the V gene TRBV12-3 or TRBV12-4; D is uncertain. The CDR3 extends over 13 amino acids. V dropped 7 bases and J dropped 3 bases, with 12 bases sitting between them. CDR3 nucleotide sequence: TGTGCCAGCACTCATCCCCACGAAGAGACCCAGTACTTC. It is translated as CASTHPHEETQYF.

Here the CDR3 DNA reads TGCGCCAGCAGCCAAGATTCAGCGGGAGTTCGGGAGCAGTACTTC. Protein sequence: CASSQDSAGVREQYF. The V call is TRBV4-3, the J call TRBJ2-7, with 8 bases that match TRBD2. Per germline, CDR1 LGHNA and CDR2 YSLEER. CDR3 length: 15 amino acids. J lost 7 bases, V lost 0 bases, and 8 bases had no gene match.

This clonotype was counted only a few times. The gene calls are TRBV4-2 and TRBJ2-2; D gene ambiguous. CDR1 is LGHNA, CDR2 YNFKEQ, per germline. The CDR3 covers 12 residues. V was trimmed by 1 base and J by 10 bases, leaving 7 bases between them. The CDR3 nucleotides are TGTGCCAGCAGCCAAGTCGCCTCGGAGCTGTTTTTT. Residues: CASSQVASELFF.

The genes are TRBV29-1 and TRBJ1-2; tentatively, D is TRBD1 (5 bases). The CDR3 loop spans 14 amino acids. Germline assignment: CDR1 SQVTM and CDR2 ANQGSEA. Trimming left V 7 bases short and J 5 bases short, with 20 bases between. DNA for the CDR3: TGCAGCGCTCAACCCGCGACAGCCTCATATGGCTACACCTTC. Protein sequence: CSAQPATASYGYTF. Full variable domain (rest looked up from reference TRBV29-1 and TRBJ1-2): SAVISQKPSRDICQRGTSLTIQCQVDSQVTMMFWYRQQPGQSLTLIATANQGSEATYESGFVIDKFPISRPNLTFSTLTVSNMSPEDSSIYLCSAQPATASYGYTFGSGTRLTVV.

This clonotype was seen ten or more times. The chain is built from TRBV20-1 and TRBJ2-7; D call uncertain. V was shortened by 0 bases and J by 1 base, with 10 bases between the two germline ends. Per germline, CDR1 DFQATT and CDR2 SNEGSKA (reference sequence). The CDR3 runs 14 residues. CDR3 region: CSARDYARSYEQYF. CDR3 sequence (DNA): TGCAGTGCTAGAGATTACGCGAGATCCTACGAGCAGTACTTC.

This clonotype was counted ten times or more. The chain combines TRBV11-2 with TRBJ2-5, with D possibly being TRBD2 (6 bases). CDR3 length: 18 residues. The V end lost 1 base, the J end lost 4 bases, and 22 bases lay between the germline ends. CDR1 is SGHAT and CDR2 is FQNNGV in the germline V gene. The CDR3 sequence is CASSLGARGSGTGETQYF. The CDR3 nucleotides read TGTGCCAGCAGCTTAGGGGCCCGGGGGTCGGGGACGGGAGAGACCCAGTACTTC.

This sequence joins TRBV28 and TRBJ1-1; 7 nucleotides align to TRBD1. Germline V gene lookup returns CDR1 MDHEN and CDR2 SYDVKM. The CDR3 loop spans 16 amino acids. Trimming cost V 6 bases and J 0 bases; bases outside gene matches: 10. The CDR3 sequence: CASRTLIGTVNTEAFF. Written as DNA, the CDR3 is TGTGCCAGCAGGACCTTAATCGGGACAGTGAACACTGAAGCTTTCTTT.

This clonotype was seen ten or more times. The J gene is TRBJ2-2, the V gene TRBV6-2 or TRBV6-3; unclear D gene. CDR3 length: 14 amino acids. Trimming removed 2 bases from V and 4 bases from J, with 8 bases in between. Germline CDR1 is MNHEY and CDR2 is SVGEGT. CDR3 sequence: CASSYPASTGELFF. DNA for the CDR3: TGTGCCAGCAGTTACCCCGCCAGCACCGGGGAGCTGTTTTTT.

This clonotype was seen more than once but under ten times. The V call is TRBV6-2 or TRBV6-3, the J call TRBJ2-7, with unresolved D. Germline CDR1 MNHEY, CDR2 SVGEGT. V gave up 0 bases and J gave up 0 bases, with 6 bases separating them. CDR3 length: 14 amino acids. The CDR3 DNA reads TGTGCCAGCAGTTACTCGCCCGGCTCCTACGAGCAGTACTTC. It encodes CASSYSPGSYEQYF.

This clonotype showed up many times. The chain joins TRBV5-1 to TRBJ1-1; D not resolved. Trimming took off 0 bases at V and 9 bases at J, with 12 bases between the two ends. The CDR3 runs to 13 residues. Germline values: CDR1 SGHRS, CDR2 YFSETQ. The CDR3 region has the DNA TGCGCCAGCAGCTTGGACGGGAAAACTAAAGCTTTCTTT. This sequence encodes CASSLDGKTKAFF.

This clonotype was observed a few times. The V and J genes are TRBV20-1 and TRBJ1-2; no reliable D call. Germline V lookup: CDR1 DFQATT, CDR2 SNEGSKA (reference sequence). The V end lost 0 bases, the J end lost 4 bases, and 12 bases lay between the germline ends. The CDR3 is 14 amino acids. The CDR3 loop reads CSARDSSTAYGYTF. The CDR3 bases are TGCAGTGCTAGAGATAGTAGCACAGCCTATGGCTACACCTTC.

This clonotype was counted between two and nine times. The CDR3 here is CATLDPNKETQYF. In nucleotides, the CDR3 is TGTGCCACCCTGGACCCAAACAAAGAGACCCAGTACTTC. The rearrangement uses TRBV12-3 or TRBV12-4 and TRBJ2-5; D call uncertain. The V and J ends lost 10 bases and 3 bases respectively, with 15 bases between them. The CDR3 has 13 amino acids.

This clonotype was detected only a few times. V gene TRBV12-3 or TRBV12-4 combines with J gene TRBJ2-1, with 11 bases identical to TRBD2. V shed 1 base and J 7 bases; nucleotides not matched to a gene: 6. The CDR3 consists of 16 residues. CDR3 amino acids: CASSLELAGAGNEQFF. The DNA for the CDR3 is TGTGCCAGCAGTTTAGAACTAGCGGGGGCAGGGAATGAGCAGTTCTTC.

V usage is TRBV6-5 and J usage is TRBJ2-6, with D perhaps assigned TRBD1 or TRBD2 (5 bases each). The CDR3 covers 17 residues. CDR1 is MNHEY and CDR2 is SVGAGI in the germline V gene. Between the trimmed V and J ends, which lost 0 bases and 4 bases, there was a span of 13 bases. The CDR3 sequence: CASSYSLRGGGANVLTF. Written as DNA, the CDR3 is TGTGCCAGCAGTTACTCGTTGAGGGGTGGGGGGGCCAACGTCCTGACTTTC.

The V call is TRBV7-9, the J call TRBJ1-2; 12 bases are a match to TRBD1. CDR1 is SEHNR and CDR2 is FQNEAQ in the germline V gene (reference sequence). V trimming: 8 bases; J trimming: 4 bases; junction bases outside the gene matches: 11. This CDR3 spans 16 amino acids. The CDR3 nucleotides are TGTGCCAGCGTCGGCCTCGGGACAGGGGGCCTCTATGGCTACACCTTC. It encodes CASVGLGTGGLYGYTF.

The rearrangement joins TRBV24-1 to TRBJ2-1; TRBD2 might be the D (6 bases). This CDR3 is 16 amino acids long. Trimming stripped 10 bases from V and 7 bases from J, with 25 bases between. Germline V gives CDR1 KGHDR, CDR2 SFDVKD. DNA of the CDR3: TGTGCCACTAGCGGCCGGGACCTAATAGAGAGGAATGAGCAGTTCTTC. Encoded protein: CATSGRDLIERNEQFF.

CDR3 protein: CSAKVREGRRSYNEQFF. The CDR3 DNA reads TGCAGTGCTAAGGTGCGGGAGGGCCGTAGGTCCTACAATGAGCAGTTCTTC. V is TRBV20-1 and J is TRBJ2-1; 9 bases match TRBD2. CDR1 is DFQATT and CDR2 is SNEGSKA in the germline V gene (reference sequence). Trimming cost V 4 bases and J 1 base; bases outside gene matches: 11. The CDR3 loop spans 17 amino acids.

This chain connects TRBV14 to TRBJ1-1, with D unclear. Between the trimmed V and J ends, which lost 1 base and 1 base, there was a span of 16 bases. Germline lookup yields CDR1 SGHDN and CDR2 FVKESK. The CDR3 sequence is 17 residues long. The DNA for the CDR3 is TGTGCCAGCAGCCAAGGAAGGAGTGCAGGAAAGAACACTGAAGCTTTCTTT. Its protein is CASSQGRSAGKNTEAFF.

V usage is TRBV20-1 and J usage is TRBJ2-7; 7 bases agree with TRBD2. Germline V gene sequence: CDR1 DFQATT, CDR2 SNEGSKA (reference sequence). V trimming: 3 bases; J trimming: 2 bases; junction bases outside the gene matches: 10. The CDR3 loop spans 15 amino acids. CDR3 in DNA: TGCAGTGCTAGGGATCCGGCGGGAGATCCCTACGAGCAGTACTTC. Its protein is CSARDPAGDPYEQYF.

This clonotype was observed many times. V and J are TRBV10-3 and TRBJ2-3; 15 bases are a match to TRBD2. V trimming: 6 bases; J trimming: 5 bases; junction bases outside the gene matches: 6. The CDR3 contains 16 residues. CDR1 ENHRY and CDR2 SYGVKD come from the germline V gene. CDR3 DNA: TGTGCCATCAGAAAAGGACTAGCGGGAGGGGAAGATACGCAGTATTTT. This gives the protein CAIRKGLAGGEDTQYF.

In its sample, this clonotype was seen many times. The rearrangement links TRBV7-6 to TRBJ2-3, with 8 bases that match TRBD2. V shed 4 bases, J shed 2 bases, and the junction held 8 bases outside the gene matches. Germline V CDR1 and CDR2: SGHVS, FNYEAQ. The CDR3 has 16 amino acids. The CDR3 coding sequence is TGTGCCAGCAGCTCCCTAAGCGGGAGCGACACAGATACGCAGTATTTT. Its protein product is CASSSLSGSDTDTQYF.

The chain has TRBV3-1 and TRBJ2-2; 8 nucleotides match TRBD2. The CDR3 is made up of 19 amino acids. V lost 4 bases to trimming and J lost 2 bases; unmatched junction nucleotides: 15. Germline V gene lookup returns CDR1 LGHDT and CDR2 YNNKEL (reference sequence). CDR3 sequence reads: CASSPTNSGGEFNTGELFF. The CDR3 nucleotides are TGTGCCAGCAGCCCCACCAACTCGGGGGGGGAATTTAACACCGGGGAGCTGTTTTTT. The entire variable domain, with the rest obtained from reference TRBV3-1 and TRBJ2-2, is as follows: DTAVSQTPKYLVTQMGNDKSIKCEQNLGHDTMYWYKQDSKKFLKIMFSYNNKELIINETVPNRFSPKSPDKAHLNLHINSLELGDSAVYFCASSPTNSGGEFNTGELFFGEGSRLTVL.

This clonotype was picked up many times. For the CDR3, the DNA is TGTGCCACCGCCCACCGACAGGGGCTATCCTACGAGCAGTACTTC. Translating it yields CATAHRQGLSYEQYF. The V call is TRBV6-1, the J call TRBJ2-7; 8 bases are shared with TRBD1. Germline values: CDR1 MNHNS, CDR2 SASEGT. The CDR3 loop spans 15 amino acids. With 10 bases clipped from V and 1 base from J, the junction kept 12 bases outside the gene matches.

V is TRBV18 and J is TRBJ1-1; D gene unclear. V gave up 5 bases and J gave up 0 bases, with 10 bases separating them. Germline-derived CDR1 and CDR2 are KGHSH and LQKENI. The CDR3 consists of 14 residues. The DNA for the CDR3 is TGTGCCAGCTCAAGGCAGCCTCTGAACACTGAAGCTTTCTTT. Translation gives CASSRQPLNTEAFF.

Only a few counts were recorded for this clonotype. This chain uses TRBV7-9 with TRBJ2-3; 9 positions match TRBD1. J gave up 3 bases and V 5 bases, and 6 bases lay outside the gene matches. Germline V gene lookup returns CDR1 SEHNR and CDR2 FQNEAQ (reference sequence). This CDR3 has 15 amino acids. As DNA, the CDR3 is TGTGCCAGCAGCCCCCGACAGGGGGAAACAGATACGCAGTATTTT. Amino acid sequence: CASSPRQGETDTQYF.